This T cell receptor beta chain is from a study of a mutant IDH1 vaccine in newly diagnosed glioma (dated by TCRdb to about 2021). Looking at the study overall: Vaccination started 4-6 weeks after radiotherapy alone, or was given together with temozolomide cycles in the groups whose treatment included chemotherapy. Peripheral blood was collected at six visits: V03 (baseline), V05, V07, V10, V12 and V13. Of the 25 to 35 treated patients, approximately 60% were male and around 40% were female, and a mean age of approximately 40 years was recorded. The week-35 safety follow-up was designated visit V12, and the week-47 end of study was designated visit V13. Longitudinal TCRB deep sequencing was performed for about two dozen treated patients wherever samples were available for exploratory analyses. Before enrollment, patients had received standard therapy of radiotherapy alone, temozolomide alone, or radiochemotherapy with temozolomide; most received the combination.

The method was the immunoSEQ multiplex PCR assay. Rearranged TCR beta chain sequences were amplified using the hsTCRB Kit according to the manufacturer's protocol. TCRB libraries were sequenced on an Illumina MiSeq. As for the original processing: The proprietary platform of the kit vendor was used for demultiplexing, trimming and gene mapping. TCRdb obtained this table from immuneACCESS and retained in-frame rearrangements with V and J assigned. These tables miss some clones; where compared with another copy, unresolved V genes account for less than half of the shortfall, and the remainder is unexplained. D and trimming were read from the DNA, whereas the V and J calls and clone size are those reported in that table. Within this sample are approximately 50,000 clones, with roughly four fifths of them counted one time only. 3% to 4% of the sample is taken by the ten largest. The CDR3, from cysteine to phenylalanine, totals 14 residues. Of all the DNA, just the CDR3 is kept, 42 bases in frame from base 1. V lost 10 bases and J lost 0 bases; the stretch between them is 12 bases long. From a lookup of the germline V gene, CDR1 and CDR2 are MDHEN and SYDVKM.

The meaning of the sample's time point label: week 47, end of study. A 20-mer mutant IDH1 peptide at 300 micrograms in Montanide made up each vaccine dose, which was injected subcutaneously together with topical imiquimod. Eight vaccinations were administered to patients in weeks 1, 3, 5, 7, 11, 15, 19 and 23, corresponding to visits V03 through V10. Donors had newly diagnosed WHO grade 3 or 4 IDH1-mutant astrocytomas with loss of nuclear ATRX. The samples were drawn from NOA16, a multicentre, single-arm, open-label phase I trial in Germany that tested a mutant IDH1 peptide vaccine in humans for the first time. The DNeasy Blood and Tissue Kit was used to extract genomic DNA from EDTA blood for TCRB sequencing. This clone was recorded only once. Its antigen remains unidentified. Per-nucleotide qualities are absent, and no much larger clonotype sits a single base away. The study at large found these results: PBMC samples for TCRB deep sequencing were selected based on availability. Immune responses induced by the vaccine were seen in 93.3% of patients across multiple MHC alleles. Changes in the top peripheral T cell clonotypes picked up by TCRB sequencing did not appear to be linked to pseudoprogression. The authors noted that analyses of patient blood samples could not be reproduced because of sample limitations.

In this chain, TRBV28 is recombined with TRBJ2-2; TRBD2 is a possible D gene, resting on 5 matching bases. The TCR originated in a woman aged 45-60 years with glioma. The sequenced sample was PBMCs, obtained from a glioma patient whose treatment included an IDH1 peptide vaccine. The CDR3 is CAIRTGANTGELFF. The DNA reads TGTGCCATTCGGACTGGGGCGAACACCGGGGAGCTGTTTTTT.